This TCR beta chain was sequenced for a study of early T cells in non-severe SARS-CoV-2 infection. Attachment of unique molecular identifiers to individual cDNA molecules was performed. TCRdb itself ran the 5' RACE reads through MiXCR, one entry per CDR3 protein. This table has some 56,000 distinct CDR3 sequences, about 10% appearing once. In this sample, this clonotype turned up many times. Germline V gives CDR1 LGHNA, CDR2 YNFKEQ. The germline V and J ends were trimmed by 4 bases and 3 bases, with 16 bases remaining between them. The CDR3 consists of 16 residues. Sequencing used whole blood. The receptor comes from an adult who was a healthcare worker with PCR-confirmed SARS-CoV-2 infection or an uninfected control (not recorded which). The chain has TRBV4-2 and TRBJ1-5, with TRBD1 as a possible D gene (6 bases). CDR3 nucleotide sequence: TGTGCCAGCAGCCTCCGGCAGGGGATTTACAATCAGCCCCAGCATTTT. This translates into CASSLRQGIYNQPQHF.